This TCR beta chain was sequenced during a study of T cell responses to AZD1222 COVID-19 vaccine. TCRdb keeps only in-frame clones here, not all; method: immunoSEQ multiplex PCR. The table has 150,000 to 200,000 clones, around 90% seen once. V lost 2 bases and J 2 bases, leaving 10 bases between the germline ends. Germline lookup yields CDR1 MNHEY and CDR2 SVGAGI. The CDR3 spans 15 residues. The source was peripheral blood, collected 28 days after the second AZD1222 dose. This sequence was found in an adult who received the AZD1222 COVID-19 vaccine. V usage is TRBV6-5 and J usage is TRBJ2-1; unclear D gene. As DNA, the CDR3 is TGTGCCAGCAGTTACGGAGCGCAAACCTACAATGAGCAGTTCTTC. Protein sequence: CASSYGAQTYNEQFF.